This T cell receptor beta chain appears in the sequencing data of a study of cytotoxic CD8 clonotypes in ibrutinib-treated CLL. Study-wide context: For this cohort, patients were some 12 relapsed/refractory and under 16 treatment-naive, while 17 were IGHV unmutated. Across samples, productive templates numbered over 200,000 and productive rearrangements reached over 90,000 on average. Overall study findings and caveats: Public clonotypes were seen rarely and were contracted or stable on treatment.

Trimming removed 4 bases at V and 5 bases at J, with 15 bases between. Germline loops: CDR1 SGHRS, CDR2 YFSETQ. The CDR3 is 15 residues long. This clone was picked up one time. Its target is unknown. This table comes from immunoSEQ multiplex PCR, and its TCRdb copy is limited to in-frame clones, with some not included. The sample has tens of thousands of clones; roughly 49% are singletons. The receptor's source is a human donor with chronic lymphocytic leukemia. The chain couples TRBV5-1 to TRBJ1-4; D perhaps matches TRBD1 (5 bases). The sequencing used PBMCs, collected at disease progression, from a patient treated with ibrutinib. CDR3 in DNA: TGCGCCAGCAGCATCGGTTCTGGGGGAAATGAAAAACTGTTTTTT. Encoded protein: CASSIGSGGNEKLFF.